The sequence of this T cell receptor (beta chain) was determined in a study of T cell changes during pregnancy in multiple sclerosis. V was cut by 0 bases and J by 5 bases, with 13 bases left in between. Germline V gives CDR1 LNHNV, CDR2 YYDKDF (reference sequence). This CDR3 comprises 15 residues. TCRdb keeps only in-frame clones here, not all; method: immunoSEQ multiplex PCR. The sample records approximately 89,000 clones, approximately 94% being singletons. This sample comprised peripheral blood, obtained in the third trimester of pregnancy. This TCR came from a female donor with multiple sclerosis, enrolled in a pregnancy study. The chain has TRBV15 and TRBJ2-5; D unclear. For the CDR3, the DNA is TGTGCCACCAGCAGAGAGGCCAAATCTTTTGAGACCCAGTACTTC. Translated, it gives CATSREAKSFETQYF. Full variable domain (remainder filled in from reference TRBV15 and TRBJ2-5): DAMVIQNPRYQVTQFGKPVTLSCSQTLNHNVMYWYQQKSSQAPKLLFHYYDKDFNNEADTPDNFQSRRPNTSFCFLDIRSPGLGDTAMYLCATSREAKSFETQYFGPGTRLLVL.